This entry features one T cell receptor (beta chain) sequence. The antigen this receptor binds is unknown. As the CDR3 is not closed by the conserved phenylalanine or tryptophan, this likely results from a read error. This sample was included in a study of T cell repertoires in cytomegalovirus infection (dated by TCRdb to the late 2010s). Background on the whole study: Peptide stimulations targeted recently identified HLA-C-restricted CMV epitopes, whose presentation resists viral immunomodulation, together with well-studied HLA-B-restricted epitopes. Donor HLA type was relevant to the analysis, as public TCR beta signatures indicated carriage of CMV infection together with the matching HLA type.

Termini included, the CDR3 measures 14 amino acids. Just CDR3 DNA is preserved here, 42 bases in frame from base 1. The junction carries 9 bases between V and J, which are trimmed by 2 bases and 4 bases respectively. Sequencer: Illumina HiSeq 1500. TCRdb's own reprocessing of the public reads used fastp at Q25 and MiXCR and kept productive beta chains. Rows are unified per CDR3 protein, each entry keeping the most common DNA and genes. Present in this sample are about 920,000 distinct CDR3 sequences, approximately 32% of which were seen just once. 10% to 15% of the sample goes to the ten largest clones. In light of the paper, this sample's treatment or condition label describes: in vitro stimulation with specific CMV peptide epitopes to enrich CMV-specific T cells. Broad study findings and their caveats: The ex vivo response was dominated by HLA-C-restricted CMV-specific TCR beta clonotypes, which also provided the single most frequent clonotype in two of eight donors. Carriers of CMV infection plus the relevant HLA type were discriminated by the cumulative frequency of public TCR beta family members in the study cohort and in an independent roughly 400-donor cohort.

The chain links TRBV12-3 or TRBV12-4 with TRBJ1-5; the D gene assignment is ambiguous. The origin of this receptor is a human donor in good health (CMV status not recorded). Some clones in this sample may be carry-over from other donors' samples. This material consisted of cultured CD8+ T cells from PBMCs, taken from culture after CMV antigen stimulation. The CDR3 region: CASSLTATNQPQHC. The DNA sequence is given as TGTGCCAGCAGTTTAACGGCCACGAATCAGCCCCAGCATTGT.